These 18 T cell receptor beta chains share one sample of origin, sequenced in a study of blood T cell repertoires in COVID-19. TCRdb's table, derived via immunoSEQ multiplex PCR, lists solely in-frame clones and lacks some. Among more than 200,000 clones, around 86% were seen once, and the ten largest hold 8% to 10%. The sample was peripheral blood. Receptors originate from a woman over 75 with COVID-19, enrolled during active disease.

In DNA, the CDR3 is TGCGCCAGCAGCTTGGGCGGCACAAAGAACACTGAAGCTTTCTTT. Amino acid sequence: CASSLGGTKNTEAFF. This rearrangement joins TRBV5-1 to TRBJ1-1; D is undetermined. Trimming cost V 0 bases and J 1 base, with 10 bases left between them. The germline V gene has CDR1 SGHRS and CDR2 YFSETQ. The CDR3 consists of 15 residues.

This rearrangement joins TRBV3-1 (or the pseudogene TRBV3-2) to TRBJ1-1; a weak D match, TRBD1 (5 bases). With 3 bases removed from V and 10 bases from J, the gap between germline ends came to 18 bases. From germline, CDR1 is LGHDT and CDR2 YNNKEL (reference sequence). This CDR3 region has 14 residues. The DNA of the CDR3 is TGTGCCAGCAGCCACACTGGGACCTGCGGGGGAGCTTTCTTT. Its protein product is CASSHTGTCGGAFF.

This clone was counted between two and nine times. This sequence joins TRBV7-9 and TRBJ1-4; D unclear. V was cut by 5 bases and J by 0 bases, with 7 bases left in between. This CDR3 region has 14 residues. Germline loops: CDR1 SEHNR, CDR2 FQNEAQ (reference sequence). The chain's CDR3 is CASSPGATNEKLFF. The CDR3 bases are TGTGCCAGCAGCCCAGGTGCAACTAATGAAAAACTGTTTTTT.

The V and J genes are TRBV27 and TRBJ2-7, with 10 bases lining up with TRBD2. This CDR3 region has 15 residues. V lost 7 bases to trimming and J lost 0 bases; unmatched junction nucleotides: 6. CDR1 and CDR2 from the germline V gene are MNHEY and SMNVEV (reference sequence). The CDR3 DNA follows: TGTGCCAGCACCCCAGCGGGGGGGGGCTCCTACGAGCAGTACTTC. Translation gives CASTPAGGGSYEQYF.

The V gene is TRBV6-1, the J gene TRBJ2-5; TRBD2 matches 7 bases. Germline values: CDR1 MNHNS, CDR2 SASEGT. V lost 2 bases and J lost 5; bases outside the gene matches: 5. The CDR3 consists of 14 residues. The CDR3 DNA follows: TGTGCCAGCAGTGAAACCCAGGGAGGGGAGACCCAGTACTTC. Translated, it gives CASSETQGGETQYF.

This chain connects TRBV29-1 to TRBJ1-2; the D is unclear. The CDR3 length is 13 residues. Germline V gene data show CDR1 as SQVTM and CDR2 as ANQGSEA. V was pared by 0 bases and J by 0 bases, with 5 bases between. For the CDR3, the DNA is TGCAGCGTTGAAGAGGCCGCTAACTATGGCTACACCTTC. This codes for CSVEEAANYGYTF.

The rearrangement joins TRBV5-4 to TRBJ1-2, with D uncertain. The V gene's germline CDR1 is SGHNT and CDR2 YYREEE (reference sequence). This CDR3 has 14 amino acids. Trimming removed 0 bases from V and 4 bases from J, with 10 bases in between. The CDR3 nucleotides read TGTGCCAGCAGCTTGGGGGTGGAGGGCTATGGCTACACCTTC. Protein sequence: CASSLGVEGYGYTF.

The chain's CDR3 is CASSQGIQEKLFF. CDR3 nucleotides: TGTGCCAGCTCACAGGGGATCCAAGAAAAACTGTTTTTT. The chain has TRBV18 and TRBJ1-4; a possible D gene is TRBD1 (5 bases). The CDR3 is made up of 13 amino acids. V was cut by 4 bases and J by 8 bases, with 11 bases left in between. The germline V gene has CDR1 KGHSH and CDR2 LQKENI.

The chain has TRBV10-1 and TRBJ2-2, with 8 bases matching TRBD1. The V and J ends lost 2 bases and 7 bases, in that order; junction bases with no gene match: 6. The CDR3 contains 15 residues. Germline-derived CDR1 and CDR2 are WNHNN and SYGVQD (reference sequence). CDR3 protein: CASSEDNRGNGELFF. The DNA for the CDR3 is TGCGCCAGCAGTGAGGATAACAGGGGGAACGGGGAGCTGTTTTTT.

CDR3: CASRTSGGETQYF. CDR3 nucleotides: TGTGCCAGCAGGACTAGCGGGGGAGAGACCCAGTACTTC. The chain has TRBV7-9 and TRBJ2-5; TRBD2 matches 12 bases. V was clipped by 6 bases and J by 4 bases; unmatched bases: 0. Germline assignment: CDR1 SEHNR and CDR2 FQNEAQ (reference sequence). This CDR3 region has 13 residues.

This chain's CDR3 is CASSVRTGAFTEAFF. In nucleotides, the CDR3 is TGTGCCAGCAGTGTACGCACAGGGGCCTTCACTGAAGCTTTCTTT. This sequence joins TRBV28 and TRBJ1-1; TRBD1 aligns across 7 bases. Germline CDR1 and CDR2: MDHEN and SYDVKM. J gave up 4 bases and V 5 bases, and 10 bases lay outside the gene matches. This CDR3 has 15 amino acids.

V and J are TRBV27 and TRBJ1-1, with 7 positions matching TRBD1. Trimming took 3 bases from V and 4 from J; bases not matched to a gene: 5. The germline gives CDR1 MNHEY, CDR2 SMNVEV (reference sequence). This CDR3 spans 14 amino acids. The CDR3 protein is CASSFRGGGTEAFF. In nucleotides, the CDR3 is TGTGCCAGCAGTTTTCGAGGGGGCGGCACTGAAGCTTTCTTT.

This clone was detected only a few times. The V gene is TRBV19, the J gene TRBJ1-5; possibly TRBD1 for D (6 bases). V was cut by 6 bases and J by 2 bases, with 14 bases left in between. CDR1 and CDR2 (germline): LNHDA, SQIVND (reference sequence). CDR3 size: 15 residues. The CDR3 spells CASRTDSYRNQPQHF. The CDR3 DNA sequence: TGTGCCAGTAGGACGGACAGTTACCGCAATCAGCCCCAGCATTTT.

V and J are TRBV5-3 and TRBJ1-2, with TRBD1 matching over 7 bases. TRBV5-3 is classed as an ORF, of uncertain function. CDR3 size: 14 residues. V shed 0 bases and J 4 bases; nucleotides not matched to a gene: 3. CDR3 nucleotides: TGTGCCAGAAGCTTGGACAGGGGCGGCTATGGCTACACCTTC. The encoded protein is CARSLDRGGYGYTF.

CDR3 in DNA: TGTGCCAGCAGCTTAAGACGGGGCACTGAAGCTTTCTTT. Translation: CASSLRRGTEAFF. V and J are TRBV7-2 and TRBJ1-1; D call uncertain. Between the trimmed V and J ends, which lost 2 bases and 4 bases, there was a span of 8 bases. CDR1 is SGHTA, CDR2 FQGNSA, per germline. The CDR3 loop spans 13 amino acids.

The chain is built from TRBV5-4 and TRBJ1-2; D unresolved. In germline, CDR1 is SGHNT, CDR2 YYREEE (reference sequence). V lost 4 bases and J 7 bases, leaving 20 bases between the germline ends. CDR3 size: 15 residues. CDR3 coding DNA: TGTGCCAGCAGCCACCCTAGCGGGGATTCAAGTGGCTACACCTTC. It specifies CASSHPSGDSSGYTF.

The chain uses TRBV5-4 and TRBJ1-6; D is unclear. Trimming pared 0 bases from V and 5 bases from J, leaving 15 bases between. Germline V CDR1 and CDR2: SGHNT, YYREEE (reference sequence). CDR3 size: 17 residues. Written as DNA, the CDR3 is TGTGCCAGCAGCTTGGGAGGGATTCTATGGAATAATTCACCCCTCCACTTT. It yields the protein CASSLGGILWNNSPLHF.

V and J are TRBV18 and TRBJ2-3, with D maybe TRBD2 (5 bases). CDR3 length: 12 amino acids. Germline lookup yields CDR1 KGHSH and CDR2 LQKENI. The germline V and J ends were trimmed by 3 bases and 9 bases, with 10 bases remaining between them. The CDR3 nucleotides read TGTGCCAGCTCACCGGAGGCGGAAACGCAGTATTTT. Its protein is CASSPEAETQYF.